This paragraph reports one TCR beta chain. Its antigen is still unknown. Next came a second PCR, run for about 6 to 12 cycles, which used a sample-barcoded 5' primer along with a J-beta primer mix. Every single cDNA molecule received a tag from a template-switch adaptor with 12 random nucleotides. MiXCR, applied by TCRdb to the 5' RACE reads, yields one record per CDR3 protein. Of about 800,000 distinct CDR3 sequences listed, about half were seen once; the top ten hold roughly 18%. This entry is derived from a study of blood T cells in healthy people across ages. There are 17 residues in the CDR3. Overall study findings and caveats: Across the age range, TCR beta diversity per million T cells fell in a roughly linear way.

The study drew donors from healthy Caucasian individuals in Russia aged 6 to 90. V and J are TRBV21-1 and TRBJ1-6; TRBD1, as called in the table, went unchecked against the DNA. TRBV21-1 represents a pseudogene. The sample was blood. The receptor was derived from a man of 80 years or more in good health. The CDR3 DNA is TGTGCCAGCAGCGCTGTTAGGGACGAACCCTATAATTCACCCCTCCACTTT. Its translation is CASSAVRDEPYNSPLHF.